Following are 20 T cell receptor beta chains from one sample sequenced in a study of blood T cells in healthy people across ages. A J-beta primer mix and a sample-barcoded 5' primer were used in a second PCR of roughly 7 to 12 cycles. TCRdb itself ran the 5' RACE reads through MiXCR, one entry per CDR3 protein. Seen here are more than 650,000 distinct CDR3 sequences, about 48% observed once, and the top ten hold 41%. Sequences were obtained from blood. The receptors were gathered from a man at least 80 years old in good health.

The gene calls are TRBV20-1 and TRBJ2-3, with D possibly called TRBD1 or TRBD2 (6 bases each). Per germline, CDR1 DFQATT and CDR2 SNEGSKA (reference sequence). Trimming took 3 bases from V and 6 from J, leaving 19 bases between them. The CDR3 consists of 15 residues. The CDR3 nucleotides are TGCAGTGCTAGTTTGGACGGGGGCAGGTTTGATACGCAGTATTTT. This translates into CSASLDGGRFDTQYF.

The chain combines TRBV18 with TRBJ1-4, with D perhaps matching TRBD1 (6 bases). CDR3 size: 17 residues. Trimming pared 1 base from V and 7 bases from J, leaving 19 bases between. Germline lookup yields CDR1 KGHSH and CDR2 LQKENI. As DNA, the CDR3 is TGTGCCAGCTCACCACTGGGACCAGGGGCAGTTAGTGAAAAACTGTTTTTT. This codes for CASSPLGPGAVSEKLFF.

This rearrangement joins TRBV7-9 to TRBJ2-1, with TRBD2 matching over 7 bases. J gave up 8 bases and V 5 bases, and 3 bases lay outside the gene matches. The CDR3 is 12 amino acids. The germline gives CDR1 SEHNR, CDR2 FQNEAQ (reference sequence). CDR3 DNA: TGTGCCAGCAGCCCGGCGGGGGATGAGCAGTTCTTC. It specifies CASSPAGDEQFF.

This clonotype was recorded a few times. DNA of the CDR3: TGCGCCAGCAGCTTGACTCAGAATCTGTACAATGAGCAGTTCTTC. This gives the protein CASSLTQNLYNEQFF. J is TRBJ2-1 and V is TRBV5-1; D is unclear. The germline V gene has CDR1 SGHRS and CDR2 YFSETQ. The CDR3 length is 15 residues. Trimming removed 1 base from V and 4 bases from J, with 12 bases in between.

J is TRBJ2-1 and V is TRBV7-8, with D possibly being TRBD1 (5 bases). Germline V gene sequence: CDR1 SGHVS, CDR2 FQNEAQ. Trimming took 0 bases from V and 6 from J, leaving 12 bases between them. CDR3 length equals 15 residues. The CDR3 nucleotides read TGTGCCAGCAGCTTAGCAGGGGAAATTTTCAATGAGCAGTTCTTC. Translating gives CASSLAGEIFNEQFF. Full variable domain (missing parts from reference TRBV7-8 and TRBJ2-1): GAGVSQSPRYKVAKRGQDVALRCDPISGHVSLFWYQQALGQGPEFLTYFQNEAQLDKSGLPSDRFFAERPEGSVSTLKIQRTQQEDSAVYLCASSLAGEIFNEQFFGPGTRLTVL.

J is TRBJ2-7 and V is TRBV5-5; weak D call: TRBD2 (6 bases). This CDR3 spans 17 amino acids. V lost 2 bases, J lost 4 bases, and 22 bases lay in between. Germline lookup yields CDR1 SGHKS and CDR2 YYEKEE (reference sequence). The CDR3 bases are TGTGCCAGCAGCTTTTTTGCGGGACCGCGAGGTCATTACGAGCAGTACTTC. Residues: CASSFFAGPRGHYEQYF.

V usage is TRBV20-1 and J usage is TRBJ2-3; maybe TRBD2 (5 bases). CDR1 and CDR2 (germline): DFQATT, SNEGSKA (reference sequence). Between the trimmed V and J ends, which lost 5 bases and 0 bases, there was a span of 18 bases. CDR3 length equals 16 residues. CDR3 in DNA: TGCAGTGCTGAGGGTCGGGGTGTTGGTAGCACAGATACGCAGTATTTT. Amino acids: CSAEGRGVGSTDTQYF.

The chain is built from TRBV12-3 or TRBV12-4 and TRBJ2-1; D may be TRBD2 (6 bases). The ends were cut back, 6 bases at V and 4 bases at J, with 19 bases in the middle. This CDR3 has 16 amino acids. CDR3 sequence reads: CASSPLGGRIYNEQFF. CDR3 sequence (DNA): TGTGCCAGCAGCCCCTTGGGAGGCCGGATTTACAATGAGCAGTTCTTC.

The chain's CDR3 is CASSLASGSLSSYNEQFF. The CDR3, as DNA: TGTGCCAGCAGCTTAGCTAGCGGATCCCTGAGCTCCTACAATGAGCAGTTCTTC. This chain links TRBV7-9 with TRBJ2-1; D may be TRBD2 (6 bases). This CDR3 has 18 amino acids. V shed 0 bases and J shed 0 bases, with 15 bases lying between them. Germline V gives CDR1 SEHNR, CDR2 FQNEAQ (reference sequence).

The CDR3 DNA follows: TGCAGTGCTAGAGATCTCCCCCCGGGGACTAGCGTCCCCGAGCAGTACTTC. This sequence encodes CSARDLPPGTSVPEQYF. The chain recombines TRBV20-1 with TRBJ2-7; the match to TRBD2 covers 10 bases. CDR1 is DFQATT, CDR2 SNEGSKA, per germline (reference sequence). The V segment lost 0 bases and the J segment 6 bases; nucleotides outside the gene matches: 14. CDR3 size: 17 residues.

This clonotype was recorded a few times. The chain couples TRBV10-2 to TRBJ2-1; 7 bases are a match to TRBD2. The CDR3 spans 14 residues. From germline, CDR1 is WSHSY and CDR2 SAAADI. The ends lost 5 bases at V and 5 bases at J; junction bases unmatched: 6. The CDR3 protein is CASSSGTVDNEQFF. The DNA of the CDR3 is TGCGCCAGCAGTAGCGGGACGGTAGACAATGAGCAGTTCTTC.

This clonotype was seen a few times. The chain joins TRBV13 to TRBJ2-6, with a tentative D call TRBD2 (5 bases). V lost 5 bases, J lost 0 bases, and 14 bases lay in between. Per germline, CDR1 PRHDT and CDR2 FYEKMQ (reference sequence). The CDR3 totals 17 residues. The chain's CDR3 is CASSQPGSYSGANVLTF. In DNA form, the CDR3 reads TGTGCCAGCAGCCAGCCGGGGTCCTACTCTGGGGCCAACGTCCTGACTTTC.

This clonotype has only one observation. J is TRBJ2-1 and V is TRBV5-1; 7 bases match TRBD1. The junction had 6 bases not matched to a gene; V was cut back by 4 bases and J by 5 bases. The CDR3 extends over 14 amino acids. CDR1 and CDR2 (germline): SGHRS, YFSETQ. This chain's CDR3 is CASSPTGRHNEQFF. The CDR3 DNA reads as TGCGCCAGCAGCCCGACAGGGCGGCACAATGAGCAGTTCTTC.

J is TRBJ2-3 and V is TRBV5-1; possibly TRBD1 for D (7 bases). The V end lost 4 bases, the J end lost 14 bases, and 32 bases lay between the germline ends. The length of the CDR3 is 17 residues. Germline CDR1 is SGHRS and CDR2 is YFSETQ. The CDR3 region is CASSPETGRRRHRYAYF. The CDR3 coding sequence is TGCGCCAGCAGCCCTGAGACAGGGAGGAGGCGGCACAGATACGCGTATTTT. The full variable domain, completed using reference TRBV5-1 and TRBJ2-3, is KAGVTQTPRYLIKTRGQQVTLSCSPISGHRSVSWYQQTPGQGLQFLFEYFSETQRNKGNFPGRFSGRQFSNSRSEMNVSTLELGDSALYLCASSPETGRRRHRYAYFGPGTRLTVL.

This rearrangement joins TRBV18 to TRBJ2-5, with a possible D match to TRBD2 (6 bases). Trimming stripped 5 bases from V and 5 bases from J, with 21 bases between. Germline-derived CDR1 and CDR2 are KGHSH and LQKENI. This CDR3 has 16 amino acids. Here the CDR3 DNA reads TGTGCCAGCTCAACTATAGCGGCATTGGTCCGGGAGACCCAGTACTTC. This sequence encodes CASSTIAALVRETQYF. Full variable domain (remainder filled in from reference TRBV18 and TRBJ2-5): NAGVMQNPRHLVRRRGQEARLRCSPMKGHSHVYWYRQLPEEGLKFMVYLQKENIIDESGMPKERFSAEFPKEGPSILRIQQVVRGDSAAYFCASSTIAALVRETQYFGPGTRLLVL.

The V gene is TRBV29-1, the J gene TRBJ1-3; D remains ambiguous. Germline CDR1 and CDR2: SQVTM and ANQGSEA. The germline V and J ends were trimmed by 7 bases and 4 bases, with 8 bases remaining between them. The CDR3 spans 11 residues. The CDR3 DNA sequence: TGCAGCGGCCCTCAGGGAAACACCATATATTTT. Its protein is CSGPQGNTIYF.

This clonotype came up a few times. This chain joins TRBV24-1 and TRBJ2-1; 10 bases agree with TRBD1. In germline, CDR1 is KGHDR, CDR2 SFDVKD. The CDR3 extends over 16 amino acids. With 3 bases clipped from V and 4 bases from J, the junction kept 5 bases outside the gene matches. The CDR3 spells CATSDLDRGTYNEQFF. In nucleotides, the CDR3 is TGTGCCACCAGTGATCTGGACAGGGGGACTTACAATGAGCAGTTCTTC.

Only a few counts were recorded for this clonotype. CDR3 sequence: CASSYDILREQYF. For the CDR3, the DNA is TGTGCCAGCAGTTACGACATTCTACGAGAGCAGTACTTC. The chain carries TRBV6-5 and TRBJ2-5; no reliable D call. The CDR3 totals 13 residues. V lost 2 bases and J 11 bases, leaving 15 bases between the germline ends. Germline lookup yields CDR1 MNHEY and CDR2 SVGAGI.

The chain is built from TRBV27 and TRBJ1-2; 7 bases are shared with TRBD1. J lost 4 bases, V lost 5 bases, and 7 bases had no gene match. The CDR3 loop spans 14 amino acids. From germline, CDR1 is MNHEY and CDR2 SMNVEV (reference sequence). This chain's CDR3 is CASSVQGGPYGYTF. For the CDR3, the DNA is TGTGCCAGCAGTGTCCAGGGGGGACCCTATGGCTACACCTTC.

The chain joins TRBV5-1 to TRBJ2-5; 8 bases are shared with TRBD1. The end of the DNA aligns better with TRBJ2-7, so the J call may be wrong. The CDR3 loop spans 18 amino acids. The V gene's germline CDR1 is SGHRS and CDR2 YFSETQ. The CDR3 nucleotides are TGCGCCAGCAGCTTGGAAACAGGGGGAGCCTCGGGATTTGTCGAGCAGTACTTC. Translation: CASSLETGGASGFVEQYF.